This TCR beta chain stems from a study of post-analysis software for immune sequencing data. Looking at the study overall: Patients with relapsing-remitting, secondary progressive and progressive-relapsing multiple sclerosis courses were all represented. Study findings and constraints: Among multiple sclerosis patients, normalized Chao1 diversity was significantly below that of controls. Patients used about five TRBV segments, including TRBV5-6, TRBV5-1 and TRBV20-1, more often than controls. Samples from one preparation batch, clustered by F measure, grouped strongly together.

In the case of this clonotype: Its specificity is not known.

CDR1 LGHNA and CDR2 YNFKEQ come from the germline V gene. The junction had 11 bases not matched to a gene; V was cut back by 3 bases and J by 0 bases. This CDR3 region has 20 residues. TCR beta cDNA libraries included unique molecular identifiers. Input populations of roughly 0.85 to 11 million T cells gave rise to around 480,000 cDNA molecules. Each CDR3 protein gets one entry after TCRdb re-called the PCR reads with MiXCR. Among hundreds of thousands of distinct CDR3 sequences listed, roughly 27% were seen once. The chain is built from TRBV4-2 and TRBJ2-1, with TRBD2 matching over 13 bases. The sequenced sample consisted of blood. The TCR originated in a girl aged 10 to 17 with multiple sclerosis. This CDR3 reads CASSQISGTSGVLSYNEQFF. The CDR3 nucleotides read TGTGCCAGCAGCCAGATCTCCGGGACTAGCGGGGTCCTCTCCTACAATGAGCAGTTCTTC.